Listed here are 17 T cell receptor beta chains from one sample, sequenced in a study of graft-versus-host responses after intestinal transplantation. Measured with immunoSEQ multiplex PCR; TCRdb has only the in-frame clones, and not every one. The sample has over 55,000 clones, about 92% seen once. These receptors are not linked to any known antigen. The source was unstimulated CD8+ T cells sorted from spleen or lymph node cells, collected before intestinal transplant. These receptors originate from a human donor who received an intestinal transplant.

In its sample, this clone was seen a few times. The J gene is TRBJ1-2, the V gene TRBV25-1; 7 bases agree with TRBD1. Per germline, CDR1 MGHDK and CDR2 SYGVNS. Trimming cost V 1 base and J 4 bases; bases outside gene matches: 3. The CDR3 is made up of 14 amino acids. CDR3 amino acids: CASSEWGTAYGYTF. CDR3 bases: TGTGCCAGCAGTGAATGGGGGACAGCCTATGGCTACACCTTC.

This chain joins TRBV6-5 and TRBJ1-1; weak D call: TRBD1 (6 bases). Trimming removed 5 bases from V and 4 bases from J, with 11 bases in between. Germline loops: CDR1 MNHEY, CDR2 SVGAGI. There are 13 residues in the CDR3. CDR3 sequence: CASSHRAPTEAFF. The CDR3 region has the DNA TGTGCCAGCAGTCACAGGGCTCCCACTGAAGCTTTCTTT.

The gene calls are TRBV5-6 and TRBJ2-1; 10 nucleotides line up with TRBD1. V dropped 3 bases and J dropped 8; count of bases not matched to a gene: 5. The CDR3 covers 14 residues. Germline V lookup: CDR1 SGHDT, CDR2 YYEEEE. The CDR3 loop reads CASSSGQGFDEQFF. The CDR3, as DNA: TGTGCCAGCAGCTCGGGACAGGGGTTTGATGAGCAGTTCTTC.

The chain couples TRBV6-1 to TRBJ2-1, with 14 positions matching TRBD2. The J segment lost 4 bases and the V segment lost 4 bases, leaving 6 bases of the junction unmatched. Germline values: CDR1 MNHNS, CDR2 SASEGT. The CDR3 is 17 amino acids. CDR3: CASSVGLAGAGYNEQFF. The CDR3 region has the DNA TGTGCCAGCAGTGTGGGACTAGCGGGGGCCGGTTACAATGAGCAGTTCTTC.

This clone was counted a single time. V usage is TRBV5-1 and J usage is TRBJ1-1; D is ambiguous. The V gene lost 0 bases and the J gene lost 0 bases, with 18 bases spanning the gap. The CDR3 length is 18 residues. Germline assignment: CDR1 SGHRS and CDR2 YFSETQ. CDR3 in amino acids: CASSLVFSGGIMNTEAFF. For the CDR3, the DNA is TGCGCCAGCAGCTTGGTTTTTTCAGGAGGGATAATGAACACTGAAGCTTTCTTT.

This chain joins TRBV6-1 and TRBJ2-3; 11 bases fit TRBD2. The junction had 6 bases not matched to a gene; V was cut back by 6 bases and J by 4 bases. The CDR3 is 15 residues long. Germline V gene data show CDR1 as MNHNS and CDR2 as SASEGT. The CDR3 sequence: CASSVGTSGPDTQYF. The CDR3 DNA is TGTGCCAGCAGCGTAGGGACTAGCGGACCAGATACGCAGTATTTT.

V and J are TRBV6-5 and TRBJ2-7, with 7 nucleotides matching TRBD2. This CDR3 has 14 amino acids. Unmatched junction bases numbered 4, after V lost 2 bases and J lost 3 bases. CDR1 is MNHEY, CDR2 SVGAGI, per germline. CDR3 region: CASSYVGGSYEQYF. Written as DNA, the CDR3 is TGTGCCAGCAGTTACGTGGGGGGGAGCTACGAGCAGTACTTC.

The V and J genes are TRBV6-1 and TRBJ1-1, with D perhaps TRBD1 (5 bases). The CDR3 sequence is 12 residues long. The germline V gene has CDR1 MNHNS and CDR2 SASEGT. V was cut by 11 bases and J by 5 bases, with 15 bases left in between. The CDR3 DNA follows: TGTGCCCGGGCCAGGGTGGGGACTGAAGCTTTCTTT. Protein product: CARARVGTEAFF.

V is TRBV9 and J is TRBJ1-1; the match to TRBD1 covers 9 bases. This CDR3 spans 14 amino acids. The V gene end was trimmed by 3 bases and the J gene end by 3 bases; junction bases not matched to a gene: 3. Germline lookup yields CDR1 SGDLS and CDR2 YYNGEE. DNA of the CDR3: TGTGCCAGCAGCGCACAGGGGGCCGACACTGAAGCTTTCTTT. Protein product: CASSAQGADTEAFF.

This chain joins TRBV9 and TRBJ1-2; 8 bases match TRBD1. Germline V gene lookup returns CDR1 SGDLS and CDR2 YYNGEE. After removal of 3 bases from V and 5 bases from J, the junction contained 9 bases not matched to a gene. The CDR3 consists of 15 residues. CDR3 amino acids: CASSAQTGVKYGYTF. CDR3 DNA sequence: TGTGCCAGCAGCGCCCAGACAGGGGTTAAATATGGCTACACCTTC.

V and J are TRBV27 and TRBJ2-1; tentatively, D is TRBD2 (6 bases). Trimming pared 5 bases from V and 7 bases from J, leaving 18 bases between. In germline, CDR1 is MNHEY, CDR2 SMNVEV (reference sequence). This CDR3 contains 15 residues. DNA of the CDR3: TGTGCCAGCAGTAGTAGCGGTGGCTTTTTGAATGAGCAGTTCTTC. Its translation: CASSSSGGFLNEQFF.

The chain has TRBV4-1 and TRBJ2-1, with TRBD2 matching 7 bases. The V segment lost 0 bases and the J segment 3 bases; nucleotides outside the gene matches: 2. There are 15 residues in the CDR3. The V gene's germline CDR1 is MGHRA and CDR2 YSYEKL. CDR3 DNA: TGCGCCAGCAGCCAAGATGGGGGGGGCTACAATGAGCAGTTCTTC. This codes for CASSQDGGGYNEQFF.

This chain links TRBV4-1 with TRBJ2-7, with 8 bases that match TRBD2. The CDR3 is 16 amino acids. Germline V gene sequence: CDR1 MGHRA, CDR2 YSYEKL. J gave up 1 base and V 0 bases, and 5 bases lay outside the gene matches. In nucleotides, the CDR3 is TGCGCCAGCAGCCAAGATCAACTAGCGGAATCCTACGAGCAGTACTTC. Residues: CASSQDQLAESYEQYF.

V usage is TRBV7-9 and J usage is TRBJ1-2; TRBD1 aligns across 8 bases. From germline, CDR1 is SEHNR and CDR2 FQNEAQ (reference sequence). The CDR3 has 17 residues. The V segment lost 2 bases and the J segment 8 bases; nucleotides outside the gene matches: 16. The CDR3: CASSLPRDRPFSVGYTF. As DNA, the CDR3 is TGTGCCAGCAGCTTACCCCGGGACAGGCCCTTTTCAGTCGGCTACACCTTC.

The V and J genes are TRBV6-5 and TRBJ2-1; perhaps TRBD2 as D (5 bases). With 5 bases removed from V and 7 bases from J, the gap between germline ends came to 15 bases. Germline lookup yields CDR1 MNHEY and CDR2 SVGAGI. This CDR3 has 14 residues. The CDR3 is CASSPSGSGNEQFF. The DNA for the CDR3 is TGTGCCAGCAGTCCCTCGGGGTCGGGGAATGAGCAGTTCTTC.

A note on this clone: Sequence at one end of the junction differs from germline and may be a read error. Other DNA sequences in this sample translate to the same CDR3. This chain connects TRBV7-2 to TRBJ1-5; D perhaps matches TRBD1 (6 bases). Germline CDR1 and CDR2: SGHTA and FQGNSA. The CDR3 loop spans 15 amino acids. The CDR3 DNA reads TGTGCCAGCAGACAGGGACCCTATAGCAACCAGCCCCAGCATTTT. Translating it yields CASRQGPYSNQPQHF.

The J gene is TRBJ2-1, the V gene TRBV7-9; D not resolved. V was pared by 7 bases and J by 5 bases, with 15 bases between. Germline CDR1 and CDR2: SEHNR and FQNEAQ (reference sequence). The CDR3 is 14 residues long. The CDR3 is CASIPARLNNEQFF. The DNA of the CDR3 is TGTGCCAGCATCCCTGCCAGGCTCAACAATGAGCAGTTCTTC.